This T cell receptor (beta chain) originates from a study of T and B cells in COVID-19 patients. The wider study: Peripheral blood came from COVID-19 patients with active infection or after recovery.

TRB was amplified from about 250-500 ng of blood genomic DNA. TRB rearrangements were amplified by multiplex PCR with BIOMED2 TRB-A/B primers. TCRdb used MiXCR to reprocess the multiplex PCR reads, holding one entry per CDR3 protein. The profile shows 5,500 to 8,000 distinct CDR3 sequences, around 33% of them singletons. CDR3 length: 14 residues. Per germline, CDR1 LNHDA and CDR2 SQIVND (reference sequence). V lost 3 bases and J lost 7, with 15 bases in between. As concerns this clonotype: As yet, its antigen is unknown.

Study observations and caveats: Early severe-case samples and blood from mildly ill patients during symptoms were in short supply. Patients with COVID-19 reportedly showed strongly skewed T cell receptor beta variable and joining gene usage.

This TCR derives from a human donor who had recovered from COVID-19. The sequenced sample was blood. The genes are TRBV19 and TRBJ1-1; tentatively, D is TRBD1 (5 bases). CDR3 nucleotides: TGTGCCAGTAGTATCCCACTCTGGGGGTATGAAGCTTTCTTT. Translating it yields CASSIPLWGYEAFF.